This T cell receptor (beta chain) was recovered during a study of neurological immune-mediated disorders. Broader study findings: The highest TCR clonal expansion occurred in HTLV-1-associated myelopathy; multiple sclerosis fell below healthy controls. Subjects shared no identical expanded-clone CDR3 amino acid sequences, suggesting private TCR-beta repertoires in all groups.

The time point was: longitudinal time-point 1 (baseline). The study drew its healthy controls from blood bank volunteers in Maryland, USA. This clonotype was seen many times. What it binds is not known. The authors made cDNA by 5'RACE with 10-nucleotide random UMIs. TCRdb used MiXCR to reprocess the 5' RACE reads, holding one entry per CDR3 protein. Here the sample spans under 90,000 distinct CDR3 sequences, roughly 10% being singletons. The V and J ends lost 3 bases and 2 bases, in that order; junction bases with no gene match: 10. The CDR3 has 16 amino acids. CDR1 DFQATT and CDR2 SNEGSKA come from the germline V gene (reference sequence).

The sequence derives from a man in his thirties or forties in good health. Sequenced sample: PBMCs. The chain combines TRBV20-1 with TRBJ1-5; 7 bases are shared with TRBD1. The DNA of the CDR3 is TGCAGTGCTAGTGGTGACAGGGTGGGTGGCAATCAGCCCCAGCATTTT. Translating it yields CSASGDRVGGNQPQHF.